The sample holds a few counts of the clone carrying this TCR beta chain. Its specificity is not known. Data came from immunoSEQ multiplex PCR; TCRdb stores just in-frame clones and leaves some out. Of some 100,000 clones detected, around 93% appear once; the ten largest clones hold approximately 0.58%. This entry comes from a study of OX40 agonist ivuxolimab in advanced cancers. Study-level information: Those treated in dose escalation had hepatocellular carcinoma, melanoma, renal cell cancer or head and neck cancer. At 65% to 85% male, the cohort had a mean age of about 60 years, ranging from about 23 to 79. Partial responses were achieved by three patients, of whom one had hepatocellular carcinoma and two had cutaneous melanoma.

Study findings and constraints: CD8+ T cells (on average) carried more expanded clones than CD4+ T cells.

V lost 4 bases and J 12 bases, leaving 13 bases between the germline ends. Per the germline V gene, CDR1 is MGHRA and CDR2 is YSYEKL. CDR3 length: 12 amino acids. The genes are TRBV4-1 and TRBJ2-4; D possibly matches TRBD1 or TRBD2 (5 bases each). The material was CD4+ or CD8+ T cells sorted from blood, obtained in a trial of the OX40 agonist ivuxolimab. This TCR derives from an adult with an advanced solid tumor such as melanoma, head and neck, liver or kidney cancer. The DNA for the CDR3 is TGCGCCAGCAGCCCCCCCATTGGGACTCAGTACTTC. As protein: CASSPPIGTQYF.